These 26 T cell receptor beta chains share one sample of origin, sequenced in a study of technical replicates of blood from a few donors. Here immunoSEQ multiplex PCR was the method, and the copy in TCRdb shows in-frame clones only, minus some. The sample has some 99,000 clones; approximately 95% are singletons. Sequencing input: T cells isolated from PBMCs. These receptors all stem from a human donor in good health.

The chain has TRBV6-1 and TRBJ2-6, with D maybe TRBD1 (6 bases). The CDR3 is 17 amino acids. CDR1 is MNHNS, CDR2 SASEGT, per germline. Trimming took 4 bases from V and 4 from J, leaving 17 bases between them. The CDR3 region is CASSVGAAGVGANVLTF. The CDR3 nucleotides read TGTGCCAGCAGTGTTGGGGCGGCAGGGGTCGGGGCCAACGTCCTGACTTTC.

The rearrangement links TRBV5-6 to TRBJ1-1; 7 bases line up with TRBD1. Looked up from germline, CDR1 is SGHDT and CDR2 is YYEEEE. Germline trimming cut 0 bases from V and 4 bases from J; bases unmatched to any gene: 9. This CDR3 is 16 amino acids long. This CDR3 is CASSLASRGVGTEAFF. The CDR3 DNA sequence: TGTGCCAGCAGCTTGGCCTCCAGGGGGGTCGGCACTGAAGCTTTCTTT.

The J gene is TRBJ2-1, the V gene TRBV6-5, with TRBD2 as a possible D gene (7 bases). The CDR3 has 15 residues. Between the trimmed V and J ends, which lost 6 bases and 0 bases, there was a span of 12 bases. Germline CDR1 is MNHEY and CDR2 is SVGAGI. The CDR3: CASSDGGHSYNEQFF. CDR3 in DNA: TGTGCCAGCAGCGACGGGGGGCACTCCTACAATGAGCAGTTCTTC.

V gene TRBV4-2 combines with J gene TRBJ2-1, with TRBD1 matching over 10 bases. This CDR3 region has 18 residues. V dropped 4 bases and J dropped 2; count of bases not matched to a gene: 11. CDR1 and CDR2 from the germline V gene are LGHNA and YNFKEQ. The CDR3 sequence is CASSRGQGDGGTYNEQFF. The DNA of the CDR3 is TGTGCCAGCAGCCGCGGACAGGGGGATGGGGGCACCTACAATGAGCAGTTCTTC.

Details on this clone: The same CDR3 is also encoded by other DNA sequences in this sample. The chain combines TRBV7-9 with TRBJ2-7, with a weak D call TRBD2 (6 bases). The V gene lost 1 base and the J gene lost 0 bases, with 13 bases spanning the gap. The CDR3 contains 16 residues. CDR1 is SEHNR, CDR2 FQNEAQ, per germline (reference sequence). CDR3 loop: CASSLGGERGSYEQYF. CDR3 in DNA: TGTGCCAGCAGCTTAGGGGGGGAAAGGGGCTCCTACGAGCAGTACTTC.

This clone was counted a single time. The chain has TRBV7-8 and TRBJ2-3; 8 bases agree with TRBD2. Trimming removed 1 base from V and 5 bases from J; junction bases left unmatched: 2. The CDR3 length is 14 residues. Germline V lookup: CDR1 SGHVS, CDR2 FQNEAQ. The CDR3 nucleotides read TGTGCCAGCAGCTTAGGCCTAGCGGGAGATACGCAGTATTTT. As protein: CASSLGLAGDTQYF. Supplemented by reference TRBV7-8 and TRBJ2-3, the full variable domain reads GAGVSQSPRYKVAKRGQDVALRCDPISGHVSLFWYQQALGQGPEFLTYFQNEAQLDKSGLPSDRFFAERPEGSVSTLKIQRTQQEDSAVYLCASSLGLAGDTQYFGPGTRLTVL.

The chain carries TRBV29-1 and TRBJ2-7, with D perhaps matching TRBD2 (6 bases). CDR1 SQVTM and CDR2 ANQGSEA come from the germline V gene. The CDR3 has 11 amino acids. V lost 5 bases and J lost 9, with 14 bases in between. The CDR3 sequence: CSVRDGGAQYF. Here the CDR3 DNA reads TGCAGCGTTCGTGACGGAGGGGCGCAGTACTTC.

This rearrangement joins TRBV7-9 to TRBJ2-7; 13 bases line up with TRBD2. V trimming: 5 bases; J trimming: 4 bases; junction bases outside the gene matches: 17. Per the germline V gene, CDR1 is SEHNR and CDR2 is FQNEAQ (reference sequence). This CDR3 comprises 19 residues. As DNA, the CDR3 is TGTGCCAGCAGCACCGCCCGGACTAGCGGGAGTTGGTCTAGGTACGAGCAGTACTTC. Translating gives CASSTARTSGSWSRYEQYF.

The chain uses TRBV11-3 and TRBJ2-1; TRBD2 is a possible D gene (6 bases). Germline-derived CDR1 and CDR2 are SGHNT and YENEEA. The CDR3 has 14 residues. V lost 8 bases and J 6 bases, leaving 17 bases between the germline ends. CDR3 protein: CASQPGGGINEQFF. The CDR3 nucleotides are TGTGCCAGCCAACCCGGGGGAGGCATCAATGAGCAGTTCTTC.

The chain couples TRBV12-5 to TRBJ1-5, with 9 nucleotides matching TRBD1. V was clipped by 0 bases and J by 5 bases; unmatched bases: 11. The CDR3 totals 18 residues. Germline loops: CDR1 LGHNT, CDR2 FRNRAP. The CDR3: CASGLVISGQGRHQPQHF. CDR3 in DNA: TGTGCTAGTGGTTTGGTTATCTCGGGACAGGGAAGGCATCAGCCCCAGCATTTT.

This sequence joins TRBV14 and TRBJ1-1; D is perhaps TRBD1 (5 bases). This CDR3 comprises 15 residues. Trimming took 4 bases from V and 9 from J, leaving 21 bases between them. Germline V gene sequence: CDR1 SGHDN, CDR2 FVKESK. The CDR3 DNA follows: TGTGCCAGCAGCCCCCAAGGGGTCAGGACCTCCAAAGCTTTCTTT. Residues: CASSPQGVRTSKAFF.

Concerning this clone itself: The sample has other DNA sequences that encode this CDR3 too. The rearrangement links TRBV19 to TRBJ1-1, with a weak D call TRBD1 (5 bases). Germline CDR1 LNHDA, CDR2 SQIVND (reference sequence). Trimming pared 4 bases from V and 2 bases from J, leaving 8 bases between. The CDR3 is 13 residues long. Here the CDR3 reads CASSTGLNTEAFF. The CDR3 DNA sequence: TGTGCCAGTAGTACGGGACTCAACACTGAAGCTTTCTTT.

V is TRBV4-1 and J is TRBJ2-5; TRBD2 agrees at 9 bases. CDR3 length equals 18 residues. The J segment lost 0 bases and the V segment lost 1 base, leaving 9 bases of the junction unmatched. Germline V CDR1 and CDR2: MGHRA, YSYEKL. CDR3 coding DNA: TGCGCCAGCAGCCAAGGATCAGGACTAGCGCTCTACCAAGAGACCCAGTACTTC. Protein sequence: CASSQGSGLALYQETQYF.

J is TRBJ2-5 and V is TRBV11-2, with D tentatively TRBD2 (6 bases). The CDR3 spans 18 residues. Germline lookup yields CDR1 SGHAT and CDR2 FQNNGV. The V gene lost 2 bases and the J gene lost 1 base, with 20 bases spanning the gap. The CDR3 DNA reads TGTGCCAGCAGCTTATCTCGCCAGCTCCAGGGAGGCCAAGAGACCCAGTACTTC. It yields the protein CASSLSRQLQGGQETQYF.

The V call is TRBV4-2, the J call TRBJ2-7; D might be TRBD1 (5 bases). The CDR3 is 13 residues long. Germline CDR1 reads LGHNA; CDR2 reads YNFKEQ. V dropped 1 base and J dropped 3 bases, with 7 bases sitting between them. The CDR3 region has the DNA TGTGCCAGCAGCCAAGGAGACAGCTACGAGCAGTACTTC. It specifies CASSQGDSYEQYF.

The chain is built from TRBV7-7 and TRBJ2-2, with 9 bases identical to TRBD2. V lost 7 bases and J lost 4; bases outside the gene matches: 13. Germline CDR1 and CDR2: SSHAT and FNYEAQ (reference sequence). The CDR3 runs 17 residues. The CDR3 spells CASNPLAGVRSTGELFF. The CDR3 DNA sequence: TGTGCCAGCAATCCATTAGCGGGAGTTAGGAGCACCGGGGAGCTGTTTTTT. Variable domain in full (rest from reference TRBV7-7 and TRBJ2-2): GAGVSQSPRYKVTKRGQDVTLRCDPISSHATLYWYQQALGQGPEFLTYFNYEAQPDKSGLPSDRFSAERPEGSISTLTIQRTEQRDSAMYRCASNPLAGVRSTGELFFGEGSRLTVL.

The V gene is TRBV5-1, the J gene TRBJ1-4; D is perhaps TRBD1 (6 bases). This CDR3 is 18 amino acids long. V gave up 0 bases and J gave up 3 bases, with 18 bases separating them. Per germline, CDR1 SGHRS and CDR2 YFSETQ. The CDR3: CASSLEVGGGLANEKLFF. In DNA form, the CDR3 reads TGCGCCAGCAGCTTGGAGGTCGGGGGGGGCTTGGCTAATGAAAAACTGTTTTTT.

The CDR3 coding sequence is TGTGCCAGCAGCTTAAACAGGGAAAGCACCGGGGAGCTGTTTTTT. Amino acid sequence: CASSLNRESTGELFF. The chain joins TRBV7-8 to TRBJ2-2; D is possibly TRBD1 (6 bases). CDR1 is SGHVS and CDR2 is FQNEAQ in the germline V gene. This CDR3 is 15 amino acids long. Trimming cost V 2 bases and J 4 bases, with 11 bases left between them.

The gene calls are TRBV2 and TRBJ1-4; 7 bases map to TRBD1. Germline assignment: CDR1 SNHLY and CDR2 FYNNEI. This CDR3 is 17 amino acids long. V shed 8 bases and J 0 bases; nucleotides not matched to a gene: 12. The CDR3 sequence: CASAQGGFIATNEKLFF. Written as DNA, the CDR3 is TGTGCCAGCGCTCAGGGGGGATTTATTGCAACTAATGAAAAACTGTTTTTT.

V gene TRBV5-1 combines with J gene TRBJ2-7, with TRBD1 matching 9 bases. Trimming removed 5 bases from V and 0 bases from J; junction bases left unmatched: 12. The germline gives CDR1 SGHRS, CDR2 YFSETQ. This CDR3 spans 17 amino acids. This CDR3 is CASRDRGGLRSSYEQYF. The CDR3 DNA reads TGCGCCAGCAGGGACAGGGGTGGCCTTCGTAGCTCCTACGAGCAGTACTTC.

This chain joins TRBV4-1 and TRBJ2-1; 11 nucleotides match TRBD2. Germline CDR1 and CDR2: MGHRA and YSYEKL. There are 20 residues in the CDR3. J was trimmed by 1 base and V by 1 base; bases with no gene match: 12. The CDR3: CASSQARLAGTATSYNEQFF. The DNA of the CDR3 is TGCGCCAGCAGCCAAGCCCGACTAGCGGGGACAGCGACATCCTACAATGAGCAGTTCTTC.

The CDR3 region has the DNA TGTGCCAGCAGCCCAGTTGACACCGGGGAGCTGTTTTTT. It yields the protein CASSPVDTGELFF. This chain uses TRBV11-3 with TRBJ2-2; D is unresolved. CDR3 length equals 13 residues. CDR1 SGHNT and CDR2 YENEEA come from the germline V gene. Trimming removed 5 bases at V and 3 bases at J, with 7 bases between.

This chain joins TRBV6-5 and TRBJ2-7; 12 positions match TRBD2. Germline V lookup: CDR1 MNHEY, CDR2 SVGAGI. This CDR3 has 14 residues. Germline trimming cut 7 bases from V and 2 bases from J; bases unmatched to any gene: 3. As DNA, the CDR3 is TGTGCCAGCACCAGACTAGCGGGAGCCTACGAGCAGTACTTC. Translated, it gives CASTRLAGAYEQYF.

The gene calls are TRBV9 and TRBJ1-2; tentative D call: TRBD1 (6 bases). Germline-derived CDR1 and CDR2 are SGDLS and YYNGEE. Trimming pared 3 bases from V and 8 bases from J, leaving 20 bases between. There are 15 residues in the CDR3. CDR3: CASSASLHTGRGYTF. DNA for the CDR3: TGTGCCAGCAGCGCATCGCTGCATACAGGGCGCGGCTACACCTTC. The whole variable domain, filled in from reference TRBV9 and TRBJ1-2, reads DSGVTQTPKHLITATGQRVTLRCSPRSGDLSVYWYQQSLDQGLQFLIQYYNGEERAKGNILERFSAQQFPDLHSELNLSSLELGDSALYFCASSASLHTGRGYTFGSGTRLTVV.

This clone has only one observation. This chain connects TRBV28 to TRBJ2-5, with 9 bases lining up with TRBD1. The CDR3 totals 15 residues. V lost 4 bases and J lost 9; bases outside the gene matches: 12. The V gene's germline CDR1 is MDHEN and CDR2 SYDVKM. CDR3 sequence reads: CASSSGTGKGQAQYF. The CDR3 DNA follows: TGTGCCAGCAGTTCCGGGACAGGGAAGGGTCAGGCCCAGTACTTC.

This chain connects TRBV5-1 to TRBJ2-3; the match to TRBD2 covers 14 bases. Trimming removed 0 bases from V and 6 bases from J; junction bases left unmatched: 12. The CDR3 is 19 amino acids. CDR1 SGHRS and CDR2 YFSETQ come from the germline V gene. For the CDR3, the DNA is TGCGCCAGCAGCTTGGAACCATCGACTAGCGGGAGGGCTCTTGATACGCAGTATTTT. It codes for CASSLEPSTSGRALDTQYF.